The entry below gives a single T cell receptor beta chain sequence along with its context. As handled by the study authors: Nucleated cell number was recorded as an estimate derived from reference gene primer amplification. The table came from immunoSEQ multiplex PCR; TCRdb's copy has only in-frame clones and leaves some out. V, J and clone size reflect that table, while D and trimming were determined from the DNA. Of 60,000 or so clones in the sample, around 83% were seen once. This CDR3 has 12 residues. CDR1 and CDR2 (germline): SGHRS, YFSETQ. Trimming stripped 0 bases from V and 5 bases from J, with 4 bases between. This specimen comes from a study of blood T cell repertoires in COVID-19. Study information: In each case, the material was cDNA or gDNA derived from T cells, B-cell-depleted T cells, or PBMCs.

This chain uses TRBV5-1 with TRBJ2-3; D unresolved. The specimen was peripheral blood. The sequence derives from a human donor in a cohort sampled during active COVID-19. DNA of the CDR3: TGCGCCAGCAGCTTGGCCGTAGATACGCAGTATTTT. This sequence encodes CASSLAVDTQYF.